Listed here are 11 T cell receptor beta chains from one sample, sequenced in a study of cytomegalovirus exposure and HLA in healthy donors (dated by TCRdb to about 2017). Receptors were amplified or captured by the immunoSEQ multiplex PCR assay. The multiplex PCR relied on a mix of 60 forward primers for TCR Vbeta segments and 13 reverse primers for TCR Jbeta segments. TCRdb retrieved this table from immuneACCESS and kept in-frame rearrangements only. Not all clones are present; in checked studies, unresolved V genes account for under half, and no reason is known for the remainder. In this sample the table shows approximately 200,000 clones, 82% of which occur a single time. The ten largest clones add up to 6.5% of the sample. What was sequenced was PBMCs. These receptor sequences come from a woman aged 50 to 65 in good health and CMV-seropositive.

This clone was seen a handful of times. CDR3 DNA: TGTGCCAGCAGTGACTGGTCGGTAACCTACGAGCAGTACTTC. This encodes CASSDWSVTYEQYF. The chain employs TRBV6-1 and TRBJ2-7; no clear D gene. The V end lost 3 bases, the J end lost 2 bases, and 11 bases lay between the germline ends. The germline V gene has CDR1 MNHNS and CDR2 SASEGT. The CDR3 is 14 residues long.

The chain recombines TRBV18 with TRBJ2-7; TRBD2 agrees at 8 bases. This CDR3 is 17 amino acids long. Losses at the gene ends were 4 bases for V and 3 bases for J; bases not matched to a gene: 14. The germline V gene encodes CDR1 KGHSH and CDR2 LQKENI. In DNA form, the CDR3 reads TGTGCCAGCTCACGACAGCGGCTCGGGGCGGGAGGCTACGAGCAGTACTTC. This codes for CASSRQRLGAGGYEQYF.

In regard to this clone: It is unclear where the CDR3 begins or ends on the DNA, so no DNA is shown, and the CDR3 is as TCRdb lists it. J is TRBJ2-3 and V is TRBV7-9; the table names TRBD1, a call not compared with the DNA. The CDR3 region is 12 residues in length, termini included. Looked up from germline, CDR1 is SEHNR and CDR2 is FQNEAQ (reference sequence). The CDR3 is CASSWGQGARGF.

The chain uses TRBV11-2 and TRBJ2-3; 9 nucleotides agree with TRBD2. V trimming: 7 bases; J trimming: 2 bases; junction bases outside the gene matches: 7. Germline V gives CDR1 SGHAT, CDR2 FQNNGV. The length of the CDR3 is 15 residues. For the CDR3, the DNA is TGTGCCAGCATCCTAGGACTAGCGACCACAGATACGCAGTATTTT. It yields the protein CASILGLATTDTQYF.

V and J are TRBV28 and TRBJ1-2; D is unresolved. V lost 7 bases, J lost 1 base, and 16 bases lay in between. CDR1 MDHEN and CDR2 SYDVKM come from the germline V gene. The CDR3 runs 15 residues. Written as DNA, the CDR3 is TGTGCCAGCATCCCAGGAGGGTGGAATAACTATGGCTACACCTTC. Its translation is CASIPGGWNNYGYTF.

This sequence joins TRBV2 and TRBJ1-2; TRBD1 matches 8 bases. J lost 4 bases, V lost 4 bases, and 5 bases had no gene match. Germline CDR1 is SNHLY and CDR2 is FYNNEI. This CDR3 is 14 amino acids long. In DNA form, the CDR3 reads TGTGCCAGCAGTGTGGACAGGGCTGGCTATGGCTACACCTTC. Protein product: CASSVDRAGYGYTF.

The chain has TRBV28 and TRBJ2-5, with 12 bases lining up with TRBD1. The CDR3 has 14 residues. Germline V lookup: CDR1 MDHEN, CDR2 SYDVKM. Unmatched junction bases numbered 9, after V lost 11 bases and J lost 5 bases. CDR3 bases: TGTGCCCATCGGGGGACAGGGGGCATGGAGACCCAGTACTTC. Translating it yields CAHRGTGGMETQYF. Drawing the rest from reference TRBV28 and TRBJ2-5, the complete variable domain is DVKVTQSSRYLVKRTGEKVFLECVQDMDHENMFWYRQDPGLGLRLIYFSYDVKMKEKGDIPEGYSVSREKKERFSLILESASTNQTSMYLCAHRGTGGMETQYFGPGTRLLVL.

CDR3 sequence: CASSSPWDSSYEQYF. As DNA, the CDR3 is TGTGCCAGCAGTTCCCCGTGGGACAGCTCCTACGAGCAGTACTTC. The chain links TRBV6-5 to TRBJ2-7; 7 positions agree with TRBD1. This CDR3 spans 15 amino acids. V lost 4 bases, J lost 0 bases, and 6 bases stayed unmatched. From germline, CDR1 is MNHEY and CDR2 SVGAGI.

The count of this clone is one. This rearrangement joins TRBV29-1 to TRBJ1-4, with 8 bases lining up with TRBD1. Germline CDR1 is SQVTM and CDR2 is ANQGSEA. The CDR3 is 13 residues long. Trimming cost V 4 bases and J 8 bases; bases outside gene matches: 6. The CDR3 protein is CSVGGQGGEKLFF. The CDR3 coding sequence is TGCAGCGTTGGAGGACAGGGAGGAGAAAAACTGTTTTTT.

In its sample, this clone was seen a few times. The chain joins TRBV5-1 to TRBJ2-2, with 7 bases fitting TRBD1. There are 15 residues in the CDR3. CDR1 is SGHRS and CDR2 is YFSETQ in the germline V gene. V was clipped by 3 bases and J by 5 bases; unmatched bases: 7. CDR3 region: CASSSRGRGTGELFF. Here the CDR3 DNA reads TGCGCCAGCAGCTCTAGGGGGCGCGGGACCGGGGAGCTGTTTTTT.

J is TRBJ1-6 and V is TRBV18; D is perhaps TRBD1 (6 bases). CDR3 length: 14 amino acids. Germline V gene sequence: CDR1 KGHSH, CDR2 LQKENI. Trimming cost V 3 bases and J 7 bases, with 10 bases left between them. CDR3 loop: CASSPQGKNSPLHF. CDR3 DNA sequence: TGTGCCAGCTCACCTCAGGGGAAGAATTCACCCCTCCACTTT.